The 11 T cell receptor beta chains below all came from one sample that was sequenced in a study of shared clonotypes between healthy human individuals. Produced via immunoSEQ multiplex PCR; TCRdb's table is partial and in-frame only. The data show approximately 600,000 clones, about 95% seen once. Positive CCR7 selection of CD45RO-negative cells yielded the naive CD8 cells, and terminally differentiated effector memory CD45RA+ cells were excluded. What was sequenced was naive CD8+ T cells sorted from blood. Receptor source: a woman under 40 in good health.

The rearrangement joins TRBV5-4 to TRBJ2-7, with D perhaps matching TRBD2 (5 bases). V was pared by 0 bases and J by 4 bases, with 14 bases between. Germline V gene lookup returns CDR1 SGHNT and CDR2 YYREEE (reference sequence). This CDR3 contains 15 residues. CDR3 protein: CASSLVVGRAYEQYF. The CDR3, as DNA: TGTGCCAGCAGCTTGGTCGTCGGGCGGGCGTACGAGCAGTACTTC.

The chain uses TRBV5-6 and TRBJ2-7; 7 positions match TRBD1. The CDR3 runs 15 residues. V dropped 0 bases and J dropped 2; count of bases not matched to a gene: 5. Germline-derived CDR1 and CDR2 are SGHDT and YYEEEE. The CDR3 DNA follows: TGTGCCAGCAGCTTGGGGGGGACAGTTACCTACGAGCAGTACTTC. It codes for CASSLGGTVTYEQYF.

The CDR3 DNA reads as TGTGCCAGCCCCGATAGTACCGGACAGCCCCAGCATTTT. Translation: CASPDSTGQPQHF. The chain combines TRBV27 with TRBJ1-5, with D uncertain. Trimming pared 8 bases from V and 7 bases from J, leaving 15 bases between. Germline values: CDR1 MNHEY, CDR2 SMNVEV (reference sequence). This CDR3 spans 13 amino acids.

The chain is built from TRBV7-9 and TRBJ2-5; maybe TRBD2 (5 bases). This CDR3 contains 12 residues. Trimming left V 5 bases short and J 5 bases short, with 9 bases between. The germline gives CDR1 SEHNR, CDR2 FQNEAQ (reference sequence). The CDR3 spells CASSGGRETQYF. The CDR3 nucleotides are TGTGCCAGCAGCGGAGGCCGGGAGACCCAGTACTTC.

The rearrangement links TRBV5-6 to TRBJ2-1; TRBD2 might be the D (5 bases). Germline V gene data show CDR1 as SGHDT and CDR2 as YYEEEE. V lost 0 bases and J 2 bases, leaving 15 bases between the germline ends. CDR3 length: 17 residues. CDR3 sequence reads: CASSLESVGIPYNEQFF. CDR3 in DNA: TGTGCCAGCAGCTTGGAGTCAGTCGGGATCCCCTACAATGAGCAGTTCTTC. Full variable domain (rest looked up from reference TRBV5-6 and TRBJ2-1): DAGVTQSPTHLIKTRGQQVTLRCSPKSGHDTVSWYQQALGQGPQFIFQYYEEEERQRGNFPDRFSGHQFPNYSSELNVNALLLGDSALYLCASSLESVGIPYNEQFFGPGTRLTVL.

CDR3 sequence reads: CASSWDNQETQYF. The CDR3 DNA reads as TGTGCCAGCAGCTGGGACAATCAAGAGACCCAGTACTTC. This rearrangement joins TRBV5-6 to TRBJ2-5, with D possibly being TRBD1 (6 bases). The CDR3 has 13 residues. Germline CDR1 SGHDT, CDR2 YYEEEE. V was trimmed by 3 bases and J by 2 bases, leaving 8 bases between them.

The chain carries TRBV28 and TRBJ2-5; 7 bases line up with TRBD2. CDR3 length equals 18 residues. Germline CDR1 reads MDHEN; CDR2 reads SYDVKM. Unmatched junction bases numbered 14, after V lost 4 bases and J lost 0 bases. The CDR3 loop is CASSWPSLSGRDQETQYF. As DNA, the CDR3 is TGTGCCAGCAGTTGGCCCAGCCTTAGCGGGCGGGACCAAGAGACCCAGTACTTC. Full variable domain (rest looked up from reference TRBV28 and TRBJ2-5): DVKVTQSSRYLVKRTGEKVFLECVQDMDHENMFWYRQDPGLGLRLIYFSYDVKMKEKGDIPEGYSVSREKKERFSLILESASTNQTSMYLCASSWPSLSGRDQETQYFGPGTRLLVL.

The V call is TRBV7-6, the J call TRBJ2-1, with D maybe TRBD2 (5 bases). Germline V lookup: CDR1 SGHVS, CDR2 FNYEAQ. The germline V and J ends were trimmed by 1 base and 9 bases, with 7 bases remaining between them. The CDR3 runs to 12 residues. The CDR3 bases are TGTGCCAGCAGCTTAGGTAGCGTTGAGCAGTTCTTC. Encoded protein: CASSLGSVEQFF.

This clone was counted a single time. At the DNA level, this CDR3 is encoded by other sequences in the same sample as well. The V gene is TRBV19, the J gene TRBJ2-1; D gene unclear. The CDR3 runs 15 residues. From germline, CDR1 is LNHDA and CDR2 SQIVND (reference sequence). V was trimmed by 3 bases and J by 0 bases, leaving 9 bases between them. This CDR3 is CASSIFGSSYNEQFF. Written as DNA, the CDR3 is TGTGCCAGTAGTATTTTTGGCAGCTCCTACAATGAGCAGTTCTTC.

The V gene is TRBV28, the J gene TRBJ1-2; D remains ambiguous. Germline CDR1 is MDHEN and CDR2 is SYDVKM. The ends were cut back, 3 bases at V and 4 bases at J, with 6 bases in the middle. This CDR3 contains 12 residues. Written as DNA, the CDR3 is TGTGCCAGCAGTTTCCGCCTCTATGGCTACACCTTC. This sequence encodes CASSFRLYGYTF.

The chain employs TRBV27 and TRBJ2-1; D not resolved. The CDR3 consists of 14 residues. V was trimmed by 4 bases and J by 7 bases, leaving 14 bases between them. Germline-derived CDR1 and CDR2 are MNHEY and SMNVEV (reference sequence). In nucleotides, the CDR3 is TGTGCCAGCAGTTCATTCTTAGACGGGAATGAGCAGTTCTTC. Translated, it gives CASSSFLDGNEQFF.